The next 15 T cell receptor beta chains were all read from a single sample in a study of blood T cell repertoires in COVID-19. TCRdb's table, derived via immunoSEQ multiplex PCR, lists solely in-frame clones and lacks some. Of approximately 190,000 clones in the sample, approximately 90% were seen once. Input material: peripheral blood. These TCRs come from a woman aged 40-49 years who had recovered from COVID-19.

V and J are TRBV2 and TRBJ1-4; 8 nucleotides agree with TRBD1. Germline loops: CDR1 SNHLY, CDR2 FYNNEI. CDR3 length equals 14 residues. Trimming at V came to 8 bases and at J to 8 bases, leaving 10 bases not matched to a gene. CDR3 protein: CASVPGTGPEKLFF. CDR3 DNA: TGTGCCAGCGTACCCGGGACAGGCCCCGAAAAACTGTTTTTT.

This chain uses TRBV6-5 with TRBJ2-1; 7 bases map to TRBD2. Germline CDR1 reads MNHEY; CDR2 reads SVGAGI. The J segment lost 9 bases and the V segment lost 7 bases, leaving 9 bases of the junction unmatched. The CDR3 totals 13 residues. The CDR3 nucleotides read TGTGCCAGCACCCTAGGGGAGGGCATTGAGCAGTTCTTC. Protein: CASTLGEGIEQFF.

V gene TRBV19 combines with J gene TRBJ1-2, with D perhaps TRBD1 (5 bases). V lost 4 bases, J lost 7 bases, and 13 bases lay in between. Germline V CDR1 and CDR2: LNHDA, SQIVND (reference sequence). The CDR3 runs 13 residues. The chain's CDR3 is CASSSPDRSGYTF. The CDR3 region has the DNA TGTGCCAGTAGTAGCCCCGACAGATCTGGCTACACCTTC.

The chain employs TRBV7-9 and TRBJ2-1; 7 bases fit TRBD2. J lost 7 bases, V lost 5 bases, and 11 bases had no gene match. The CDR3 has 15 amino acids. Germline CDR1 reads SEHNR; CDR2 reads FQNEAQ (reference sequence). In DNA form, the CDR3 reads TGTGCCAGCAGCCAGGTGGGACTACCGGGGAATGAGCAGTTCTTC. Translation gives CASSQVGLPGNEQFF.

The genes are TRBV11-2 and TRBJ2-2; 8 positions match TRBD2. This CDR3 has 15 amino acids. Per germline, CDR1 SGHAT and CDR2 FQNNGV. The junction had 9 bases not matched to a gene; V was cut back by 5 bases and J by 7 bases. The CDR3 sequence: CASSNSGKQDGELFF. The DNA of the CDR3 is TGTGCCAGCAGCAATAGCGGGAAACAGGACGGGGAGCTGTTTTTT. Drawing the rest from reference TRBV11-2 and TRBJ2-2, the complete variable domain is EAGVAQSPRYKIIEKRQSVAFWCNPISGHATLYWYQQILGQGPKLLIQFQNNGVVDDSQLPKDRFSAERLKGVDSTLKIQPAKLEDSAVYLCASSNSGKQDGELFFGEGSRLTVL.

This chain uses TRBV7-2 with TRBJ2-1; TRBD2 might be the D (6 bases). The length of the CDR3 is 14 residues. Germline CDR1 reads SGHTA; CDR2 reads FQGNSA. The ends were cut back, 7 bases at V and 9 bases at J, with 19 bases in the middle. The CDR3: CASTPPPWGGEQFF. CDR3 sequence (DNA): TGTGCCAGCACCCCTCCCCCCTGGGGAGGTGAGCAGTTCTTC.

CDR3 residues: CASSPSTGVDTIYF. CDR3 bases: TGTGCCAGCTCACCGTCGACAGGGGTTGACACCATATATTTT. The V gene is TRBV18, the J gene TRBJ1-3; 8 nucleotides match TRBD1. J gave up 8 bases and V 3 bases, and 6 bases lay outside the gene matches. CDR1 and CDR2 (germline): KGHSH, LQKENI. The length of the CDR3 is 14 residues.

This clone was seen a single time. The rearrangement links TRBV6-6 to TRBJ2-7; TRBD2 aligns across 10 bases. The CDR3 spans 15 residues. CDR1 and CDR2 (germline): MNHNY, SVGAGI (reference sequence). With V trimmed by 2 bases and J by 3 bases, 4 bases remained unmatched. DNA of the CDR3: TGTGCCAGCAGTTACGGGACTAGCGAACTCTACGAGCAGTACTTC. Translated, it gives CASSYGTSELYEQYF.

This clone has a handful of counts. This chain connects TRBV6-2 or TRBV6-3 to TRBJ1-1; D not certain. CDR1 and CDR2 from the germline V gene are MNHEY and SVGEGT. This CDR3 comprises 13 residues. Trimming cost V 1 base and J 1 base, with 4 bases left between them. The CDR3, as DNA: TGTGCCAGCAGTTACTGGCCGAACACTGAAGCTTTCTTT. The encoded protein is CASSYWPNTEAFF.

CDR3 sequence (DNA): TGTGCCAGCAGCCAAACGGCGGGAGGCATGAGCTCCTACAATGAGCAGTTCTTC. It yields the protein CASSQTAGGMSSYNEQFF. The chain is built from TRBV3-1 (or the pseudogene TRBV3-2) and TRBJ2-1, with 8 bases matching TRBD2. The J segment lost 0 bases and the V segment lost 2 bases, leaving 9 bases of the junction unmatched. CDR1 LGHDT and CDR2 YNNKEL come from the germline V gene (reference sequence). This CDR3 is built from 18 residues.

V and J are TRBV30 and TRBJ1-5; 8 bases map to TRBD1. The CDR3 is 14 amino acids. The ends lost 4 bases at V and 3 bases at J; junction bases unmatched: 5. Germline-derived CDR1 and CDR2 are GTSNPN and SVGIG (reference sequence). CDR3 residues: CAWTPGQANQPQHF. CDR3 bases: TGTGCCTGGACCCCGGGACAGGCCAATCAGCCCCAGCATTTT.

V usage is TRBV5-6 and J usage is TRBJ2-5; 9 nucleotides match TRBD1. The V gene's germline CDR1 is SGHDT and CDR2 YYEEEE. V lost 5 bases, J lost 4 bases, and 9 bases stayed unmatched. The CDR3 contains 15 residues. CDR3 loop: CASSPFGQGSETQYF. The DNA for the CDR3 is TGTGCCAGCAGTCCATTCGGACAGGGGTCAGAGACCCAGTACTTC.

This clone was seen only once. The rearrangement uses TRBV5-1 and TRBJ2-3, with TRBD2 identical over 7 bases. Germline trimming cut 1 base from V and 2 bases from J; bases unmatched to any gene: 4. The CDR3 contains 15 residues. Germline V gives CDR1 SGHRS, CDR2 YFSETQ. CDR3 bases: TGCGCCAGCAGCTTGAGCGGGACGAACACAGATACGCAGTATTTT. Translation: CASSLSGTNTDTQYF.

V and J are TRBV4-3 and TRBJ2-7, with D possibly matching TRBD1 (5 bases). Trimming stripped 2 bases from V and 5 bases from J, with 13 bases between. The V gene's germline CDR1 is LGHNA and CDR2 YSLEER. This CDR3 is built from 14 residues. The CDR3 region is CASSQQQGPHEQYF. The DNA for the CDR3 is TGCGCCAGCAGCCAACAGCAGGGCCCCCACGAGCAGTACTTC.

This chain connects TRBV28 to TRBJ2-3, with 7 bases fitting TRBD2. This CDR3 has 13 amino acids. The germline V gene has CDR1 MDHEN and CDR2 SYDVKM. Unmatched junction bases numbered 4, after V lost 5 bases and J lost 5 bases. The CDR3 is CASSPTGGDTQYF. The CDR3, as DNA: TGTGCCAGCAGTCCCACGGGGGGAGATACGCAGTATTTT.